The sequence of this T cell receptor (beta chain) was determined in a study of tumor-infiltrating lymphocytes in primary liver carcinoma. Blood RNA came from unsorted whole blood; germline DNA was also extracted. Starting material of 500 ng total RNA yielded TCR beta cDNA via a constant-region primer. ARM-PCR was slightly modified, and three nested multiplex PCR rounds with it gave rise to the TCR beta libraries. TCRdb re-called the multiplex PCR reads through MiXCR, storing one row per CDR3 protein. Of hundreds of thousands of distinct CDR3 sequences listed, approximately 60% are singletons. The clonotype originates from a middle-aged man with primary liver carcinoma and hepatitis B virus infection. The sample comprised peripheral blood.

The CDR3 region is CASNRRTRSKGNTIYF. DNA of the CDR3: TGTGCCAGCAACCGGAGGACACGTAGTAAAGGAAACACCATATATTTT. The chain carries TRBV14 and TRBJ1-3; TRBD1 is a possible D gene (5 bases). Germline CDR1 reads SGHDN; CDR2 reads FVKESK. This CDR3 has 16 amino acids. Trimming took 7 bases from V and 4 from J, leaving 20 bases between them.